The 9 T cell receptor beta chains presented below share a single source sample, sequenced in a study of cytomegalovirus exposure and HLA in healthy donors (TCRdb year 2017). Libraries were prepared through the immunoSEQ multiplex PCR assay. For the multiplex PCR, a mixture combining 60 forward primers for TCR Vbeta segments and 13 reverse primers for TCR Jbeta segments was used. TCRdb stores this immuneACCESS table with in-frame sequences only. Part of the clones is absent; in the studies checked, under half of the shortfall reflects unresolved V genes, and no reason is known for the rest. The sample yields just over 150,000 clones; approximately 86% were counted once. The top ten clonotypes cover nearly 2% of the sample. The sample consisted of PBMCs. The receptors here all came from a woman aged 18-29 years in good health and CMV-seronegative.

The chain uses TRBV27 and TRBJ2-3; perhaps TRBD2 as D (6 bases). Deletions cut 6 bases from V and 2 bases from J, with 12 bases between. Germline CDR1 is MNHEY and CDR2 is SMNVEV (reference sequence). This CDR3 spans 14 amino acids. The CDR3 reads CASRPSGSTDTQYF. CDR3 nucleotide sequence: TGTGCCAGCAGGCCCAGCGGGTCCACAGATACGCAGTATTTT.

V and J are TRBV27 and TRBJ2-5, with D unresolved. Germline CDR1 MNHEY, CDR2 SMNVEV (reference sequence). The CDR3 spans 13 residues. The V and J ends lost 0 bases and 2 bases respectively, with 4 bases between them. CDR3: CASSLSFQETQYF. As DNA, the CDR3 is TGTGCCAGCAGTTTATCCTTTCAAGAGACCCAGTACTTC.

This sequence joins TRBV5-1 and TRBJ2-5, with D uncertain. This CDR3 spans 11 amino acids. V was trimmed by 7 bases and J by 0 bases, leaving 4 bases between them. Germline values: CDR1 SGHRS, CDR2 YFSETQ. The CDR3 DNA reads as TGCGCCAGCCAGTACCAAGAGACCCAGTACTTC. Amino acids: CASQYQETQYF. Complete variable domain (other parts from reference TRBV5-1 and TRBJ2-5): KAGVTQTPRYLIKTRGQQVTLSCSPISGHRSVSWYQQTPGQGLQFLFEYFSETQRNKGNFPGRFSGRQFSNSRSEMNVSTLELGDSALYLCASQYQETQYFGPGTRLLVL.

The V and J genes are TRBV11-2 and TRBJ2-5; D is perhaps TRBD2 (6 bases). Trimming left V 3 bases short and J 4 bases short, with 9 bases between. The CDR3 length is 13 residues. Germline assignment: CDR1 SGHAT and CDR2 FQNNGV. The CDR3 bases are TGTGCCAGCAGCTTGGCGGGAACAGAGACCCAGTACTTC. Translated: CASSLAGTETQYF.

V gene TRBV5-1 combines with J gene TRBJ2-5; possible D gene TRBD2, 6 bases. This CDR3 is 14 amino acids long. CDR1 is SGHRS and CDR2 is YFSETQ in the germline V gene. Trimming removed 0 bases at V and 5 bases at J, with 11 bases between. The CDR3 loop is CASSLGGVLETQYF. The CDR3 bases are TGCGCCAGCAGCTTGGGGGGGGTGCTGGAGACCCAGTACTTC.

CDR3 in DNA: TGTGCCAGCAGTTCGGGACAGGGGGCGCGGGAGACCCAGTACTTC. Protein: CASSSGQGARETQYF. The rearrangement links TRBV28 to TRBJ2-5, with 12 nucleotides matching TRBD1. This CDR3 region has 15 residues. Germline lookup yields CDR1 MDHEN and CDR2 SYDVKM. The V segment lost 4 bases and the J segment 5 bases; nucleotides outside the gene matches: 5. The full variable domain, with the rest looked up from reference TRBV28 and TRBJ2-5, is DVKVTQSSRYLVKRTGEKVFLECVQDMDHENMFWYRQDPGLGLRLIYFSYDVKMKEKGDIPEGYSVSREKKERFSLILESASTNQTSMYLCASSSGQGARETQYFGPGTRLLVL.

This clone was observed a handful of times. The chain combines TRBV4-1 with TRBJ2-7; D is undetermined. The CDR3 consists of 13 residues. Looked up from germline, CDR1 is MGHRA and CDR2 is YSYEKL. V was cut by 1 base and J by 4 bases, with 8 bases left in between. CDR3 sequence: CASSQAPGYEQYF. DNA of the CDR3: TGCGCCAGCAGCCAAGCTCCCGGTTACGAGCAGTACTTC.

The chain links TRBV30 to TRBJ1-5; 7 bases line up with TRBD1. With 4 bases clipped from V and 9 bases from J, the junction kept 9 bases outside the gene matches. CDR1 GTSNPN and CDR2 SVGIG come from the germline V gene (reference sequence). The CDR3 has 13 residues. The CDR3, as DNA: TGTGCCTGGACTTTAAGACAGGGCGGGCCCCAGCATTTT. Translating it yields CAWTLRQGGPQHF. The full variable domain, with the rest looked up from reference TRBV30 and TRBJ1-5, is SQTIHQWPATLVQPVGSPLSLECTVEGTSNPNLYWYRQAAGRGLQLLFYSVGIGQISSEVPQNLSASRPQDRQFILSSKKLLLSDSGFYLCAWTLRQGGPQHFGDGTRLSIL.

The V call is TRBV5-1, the J call TRBJ1-2, with TRBD1 as a possible D gene (5 bases). Trimming took off 2 bases at V and 4 bases at J, with 15 bases between the two ends. The CDR3 length is 15 residues. The V gene's germline CDR1 is SGHRS and CDR2 YFSETQ. The CDR3 loop reads CASSLEDSQTYGYTF. The CDR3, as DNA: TGCGCCAGCAGCTTAGAAGACAGTCAAACCTATGGCTACACCTTC.